The 21 T cell receptor beta chains below come from one sample, sequenced in a study of spatial heterogeneity in lung cancer. Overall study results and limits: Counts that tracked tumor mutation counts were those of expanded intratumoral alpha and beta TCRs.

One entry per CDR3 protein, called by TCRdb with MiXCR from the 5' RACE reads. The sample consists of some 4,500 distinct CDR3 sequences, 6% to 9% of them appearing once. No cognate antigen is known for these TCRs. Time point specified: sample taken at primary tumor resection. The sample consisted of lung tumor tissue, taken at surgery. The receptor source for this set is a male donor with early-stage non-small cell lung cancer.

This clonotype is medium-sized (0.01 to 0.1%) in the sample. The chain recombines TRBV30 with TRBJ1-3; 7 bases are a match to TRBD1. CDR3 length equals 13 residues. Germline assignment: CDR1 GTSNPN and CDR2 SVGIG (reference sequence). J was trimmed by 7 bases and V by 1 base; bases with no gene match: 4. This CDR3 reads CAWSGQGQNTIYF. The CDR3 DNA is TGTGCCTGGAGTGGACAGGGCCAGAACACCATATATTTT.

By proportion, this clonotype is medium-sized (0.01 to 0.1%). The CDR3, as DNA: TGTGCCAGTAGTAATCAACAGGTCCATGGCTACACCTTC. Its protein is CASSNQQVHGYTF. This chain joins TRBV19 and TRBJ1-2; TRBD1 might be the D (5 bases). The CDR3 totals 13 residues. Germline CDR1 and CDR2: LNHDA and SQIVND (reference sequence). Trimming took 4 bases from V and 6 from J, leaving 12 bases between them.

Ten or more counts support this clonotype. The genes are TRBV7-8 and TRBJ2-5, with 7 bases fitting TRBD1. From germline, CDR1 is SGHVS and CDR2 FQNEAQ. The junction had 4 bases not matched to a gene; V was cut back by 1 base and J by 5 bases. This CDR3 is built from 14 residues. CDR3 nucleotide sequence: TGTGCCAGCAGCTTAGAAGGGGGCCATGAGACCCAGTACTTC. It encodes CASSLEGGHETQYF.

This clonotype appeared many times. This chain links TRBV19 with TRBJ1-4, with 8 nucleotides matching TRBD1. Looked up from germline, CDR1 is LNHDA and CDR2 is SQIVND (reference sequence). The CDR3 totals 13 residues. V was clipped by 10 bases and J by 8 bases; unmatched bases: 9. CDR3 sequence: CATEDRVAEKLFF. The CDR3 DNA follows: TGTGCCACCGAGGACAGGGTTGCAGAAAAACTGTTTTTT.

This clonotype was recorded many times. CDR3 residues: CASRDLAGSYEQYF. The DNA for the CDR3 is TGTGCCAGCAGGGACCTAGCGGGATCCTACGAGCAGTACTTC. The chain carries TRBV7-9 and TRBJ2-7; 9 bases match TRBD2. The ends lost 6 bases at V and 1 base at J; junction bases unmatched: 4. Germline-derived CDR1 and CDR2 are SEHNR and FQNEAQ (reference sequence). There are 14 residues in the CDR3.

This clonotype was seen only a few times. The chain is built from TRBV29-1 and TRBJ2-5; tentatively, D is TRBD1 (6 bases). The ends were cut back, 7 bases at V and 2 bases at J, with 11 bases in the middle. The CDR3 has 12 amino acids. Germline V gene data show CDR1 as SQVTM and CDR2 as ANQGSEA. The CDR3 DNA reads TGCAGCGCCTTACAGGGACAAGAGACCCAGTACTTC. It encodes CSALQGQETQYF.

This clonotype was counted many times. The chain couples TRBV30 to TRBJ1-2; perhaps TRBD1 as D (6 bases). The CDR3 is made up of 15 amino acids. V was shortened by 5 bases and J by 3 bases, with 19 bases between the two germline ends. Germline CDR1 is GTSNPN and CDR2 is SVGIG (reference sequence). CDR3 sequence reads: CAWSGTPVWDYGYTF. The CDR3 DNA is TGTGCCTGGTCCGGGACACCGGTATGGGACTATGGCTACACCTTC.

Many counts were recorded for this clonotype. The chain is built from TRBV6-6 and TRBJ1-2, with TRBD1 matching over 7 bases. Per germline, CDR1 MNHNY and CDR2 SVGAGI (reference sequence). The CDR3 is 15 residues long. With 2 bases clipped from V and 4 bases from J, the junction kept 7 bases outside the gene matches. CDR3 bases: TGTGCCAGCAGTTACCCGGACAGGACGAGCTATGGCTACACCTTC. Translating gives CASSYPDRTSYGYTF.

Judged by abundance, this clonotype is medium-sized (0.01 to 0.1%). The chain uses TRBV7-9 and TRBJ2-7; 9 bases are a match to TRBD1. Germline V CDR1 and CDR2: SEHNR, FQNEAQ (reference sequence). This CDR3 comprises 14 residues. V gave up 5 bases and J gave up 3 bases; unmatched junction bases: 5. The CDR3 spells CASSGPGQGYEQYF. The CDR3 DNA reads TGTGCCAGCAGCGGACCGGGACAGGGCTACGAGCAGTACTTC.

This clonotype was counted many times. The chain carries TRBV21-1 and TRBJ2-3. TRBV21-1 is listed as a pseudogene. CDR3 length: 9 residues. The CDR3 sequence is CASIVTQYF. The CDR3 nucleotides are TGTGCCAGCATAGTGACGCAGTATTTT.

The genes are TRBV13 and TRBJ2-2, with D unclear. With 1 base removed from V and 6 bases from J, the gap between germline ends came to 0 bases. This CDR3 comprises 11 residues. Germline V lookup: CDR1 PRHDT, CDR2 FYEKMQ (reference sequence). The CDR3 DNA reads TGTGCCAGCAGCTTAGCCGGGGAGCTGTTTTTT. This codes for CASSLAGELFF. Drawing the rest from reference TRBV13 and TRBJ2-2, the complete variable domain is AAGVIQSPRHLIKEKRETATLKCYPIPRHDTVYWYQQGPGQDPQFLISFYEKMQSDKGSIPDRFSAQQFSDYHSELNMSSLELGDSALYFCASSLAGELFFGEGSRLTVL.

This clonotype was picked up many times. This chain uses TRBV2 with TRBJ2-5; TRBD2 matches at 13 bases. Germline CDR1 SNHLY, CDR2 FYNNEI. After removal of 5 bases from V and 5 bases from J, the junction contained 5 bases not matched to a gene. This CDR3 region has 15 residues. CDR3 protein: CASSWTSGGQETQYF. Here the CDR3 DNA reads TGTGCCAGCAGTTGGACTAGCGGGGGACAGGAGACCCAGTACTTC. Filled out from reference TRBV2 and TRBJ2-5, the complete variable domain reads EPEVTQTPSHQVTQMGQEVILRCVPISNHLYFYWYRQILGQKVEFLVSFYNNEISEKSEIFDDQFSVERPDGSNFTLKIRSTKLEDSAMYFCASSWTSGGQETQYFGPGTRLLVL.

This clonotype occurred many times. V usage is TRBV20-1 and J usage is TRBJ2-7; D is unclear. The germline V gene encodes CDR1 DFQATT and CDR2 SNEGSKA (reference sequence). The V end lost 3 bases, the J end lost 7 bases, and 16 bases lay between the germline ends. This CDR3 has 13 amino acids. This CDR3 is CSASGGSLGEQYF. CDR3 coding DNA: TGCAGTGCTAGTGGTGGGTCCCTTGGGGAGCAGTACTTC.

This clonotype was seen ten or more times. V gene TRBV19 combines with J gene TRBJ2-3, with TRBD2 identical over 13 bases. This CDR3 contains 18 residues. The germline V gene has CDR1 LNHDA and CDR2 SQIVND (reference sequence). Trimming at V came to 5 bases and at J to 0 bases, leaving 8 bases not matched to a gene. CDR3 sequence: CASSGGTSGTPSTDTQYF. The CDR3 DNA reads as TGTGCCAGTAGTGGAGGGACTAGCGGGACTCCTAGCACAGATACGCAGTATTTT.

Sample share makes this clonotype medium-sized. V is TRBV6-2 or TRBV6-3 and J is TRBJ2-5; maybe TRBD1 (5 bases). V lost 4 bases and J 3 bases, leaving 6 bases between the germline ends. Germline V gives CDR1 MNHEY, CDR2 SVGEGT. The CDR3 has 12 residues. CDR3 residues: CASSSREETQYF. The CDR3 nucleotides read TGTGCCAGCAGTTCCAGGGAAGAGACCCAGTACTTC.

This clonotype is termed medium-sized. V is TRBV28 and J is TRBJ2-5, with D perhaps TRBD2 (5 bases). This CDR3 has 14 residues. Trimming stripped 5 bases from V and 5 bases from J, with 15 bases between. From germline, CDR1 is MDHEN and CDR2 SYDVKM. The CDR3 DNA sequence: TGTGCCAGCAGTGCGGAACCCCGGAGGGAGACCCAGTACTTC. This sequence encodes CASSAEPRRETQYF.

This clonotype was counted ten times or more. The V gene is TRBV20-1, the J gene TRBJ2-5; 7 positions agree with TRBD2. With V trimmed by 0 bases and J by 5 bases, 15 bases remained unmatched. CDR3 length: 17 residues. Per germline, CDR1 DFQATT and CDR2 SNEGSKA (reference sequence). In DNA, the CDR3 is TGCAGTGCTAGAGATCTAATGGGCGGGAGCTCGAGGGAGACCCAGTACTTC. As protein: CSARDLMGGSSRETQYF.

The rearrangement links TRBV5-1 to TRBJ1-6; D remains ambiguous. V lost 0 bases and J 7 bases, leaving 8 bases between the germline ends. Germline CDR1 SGHRS, CDR2 YFSETQ. The CDR3 sequence is 14 residues long. The CDR3 DNA reads TGCGCCAGCAGCTTGGGAGAAAGGAATTCACCCCTCCACTTT. Translating it yields CASSLGERNSPLHF. Using reference TRBV5-1 and TRBJ1-6 for the parts outside the CDR3, the full variable domain is KAGVTQTPRYLIKTRGQQVTLSCSPISGHRSVSWYQQTPGQGLQFLFEYFSETQRNKGNFPGRFSGRQFSNSRSEMNVSTLELGDSALYLCASSLGERNSPLHFGNGTRLTVT.

This clonotype appeared many times. This chain joins TRBV9 and TRBJ1-2; D is ambiguous. Trimming left V 3 bases short and J 2 bases short, with 11 bases between. Looked up from germline, CDR1 is SGDLS and CDR2 is YYNGEE. The CDR3 is made up of 14 amino acids. CDR3 loop: CASSESQDNYGYTF. CDR3 DNA sequence: TGTGCCAGCAGCGAGTCGCAGGACAACTATGGCTACACCTTC.

This clonotype appeared many times. The J gene is TRBJ2-1, the V gene TRBV5-6; TRBD2 aligns across 10 bases. Looked up from germline, CDR1 is SGHDT and CDR2 is YYEEEE. The junction had 7 bases not matched to a gene; V was cut back by 0 bases and J by 7 bases. The CDR3 is made up of 16 amino acids. The CDR3 sequence is CASSLDLAGGRNEQFF. Here the CDR3 DNA reads TGTGCCAGCAGCTTGGATTTAGCGGGAGGAAGGAATGAGCAGTTCTTC.

This clonotype is termed medium-sized. The genes are TRBV28 and TRBJ2-1; TRBD1 aligns across 7 bases. Germline CDR1 is MDHEN and CDR2 is SYDVKM. The CDR3 consists of 15 residues. V lost 6 bases, J lost 10 bases, and 15 bases stayed unmatched. The CDR3 is CASSRSDRDSKEQFF. CDR3 bases: TGTGCCAGCAGCCGAAGTGACAGGGATTCTAAGGAGCAGTTCTTC. The variable domain in full, with the rest retrieved from reference TRBV28 and TRBJ2-1, is DVKVTQSSRYLVKRTGEKVFLECVQDMDHENMFWYRQDPGLGLRLIYFSYDVKMKEKGDIPEGYSVSREKKERFSLILESASTNQTSMYLCASSRSDRDSKEQFFGPGTRLTVL.